The source of this T cell receptor (beta chain) is a study of cytomegalovirus exposure and HLA in healthy donors. In the PCR, 60 Vbeta and 13 Jbeta primers were used. Some clones are missing from TCRdb's copy, which holds only in-frame ones; the method was immunoSEQ multiplex PCR. The sample yields more than 85,000 clones, 75% to 90% seen once. Study findings and constraints: Most sequenced TCRs were rare (though some public TCRs occurred in many donors). Previously analyzed data showed that most TCR beta V segments were productive at a frequency of about 87% or about 30%.

The CDR3 spans 14 residues. The germline CDR1 and CDR2 sequences are SEHNR and FQNEAQ (reference sequence). The trim removed 4 bases at V and 14 bases at J, leaving 8 bases unmatched. Comments on this clone: Its specificity is not known.

The chain recombines TRBV7-9 with TRBJ1-6, with 10 bases lining up with TRBD1. The source is a man aged 35 to 55 in good health and CMV-seronegative. The specimen sequenced was PBMCs. The DNA of the CDR3 is TGTGCCAGCAGCTCCCGGGACAGGGGTTGGGCCCTCCACTTT. Its translation is CASSSRDRGWALHF.